Below, one T cell receptor beta chain is given with its context. The data are from a study of T cell responses to AZD1222 COVID-19 vaccine. This CDR3 has 15 residues. Germline CDR1 and CDR2: LNHDA and SQIVND (reference sequence). The germline V and J ends were trimmed by 6 bases and 6 bases, with 20 bases remaining between them. Measured with immunoSEQ multiplex PCR; TCRdb has only the in-frame clones, and not every one. The sample records 180,000 or so clones, roughly 93% being singletons. The V call is TRBV19, the J call TRBJ1-2; TRBD1 might be the D (6 bases). Sample: peripheral blood, taken on day 0 of AZD1222 vaccination. This TCR was recovered from an adult in good health. The CDR3: CASSSAGAGHHGYTF. The CDR3 DNA follows: TGTGCCAGTAGCTCGGCGGGGGCAGGTCATCATGGCTACACCTTC.